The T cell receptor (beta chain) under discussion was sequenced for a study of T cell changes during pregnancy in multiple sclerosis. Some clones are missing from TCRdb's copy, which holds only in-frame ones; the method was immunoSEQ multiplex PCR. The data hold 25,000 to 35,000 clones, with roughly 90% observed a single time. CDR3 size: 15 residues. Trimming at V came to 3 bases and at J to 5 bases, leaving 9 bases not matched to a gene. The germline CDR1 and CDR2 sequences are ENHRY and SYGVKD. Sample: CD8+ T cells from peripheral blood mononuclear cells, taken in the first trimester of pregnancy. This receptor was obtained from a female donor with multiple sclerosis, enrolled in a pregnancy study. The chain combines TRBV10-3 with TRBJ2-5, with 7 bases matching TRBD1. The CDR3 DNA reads TGTGCCATCAGTGACTCTGGGACAGCCCTGGAGACCCAGTACTTC. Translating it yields CAISDSGTALETQYF.